This entry lists 14 T cell receptor beta chains sequenced from one sample in a study of human T cells and chemical hapten exposure. As to time point: pre-sensitization, week 0. The sample's treatment: therapeutic diphenylcyclopropenone sensitization with weekly scalp DPC. Each CDR3 protein gets one entry after TCRdb re-called the RACE reads with MiXCR. This sample has 240,000 or so distinct CDR3 sequences, with approximately 8.4% found just once. The sample here was whole blood, taken in connection with sensitization to the hapten diphenylcyclopropenone (DPC). The receptors come from a woman aged 40 to 49 with alopecia areata. Some clones in this sample may be carry-over from other donors' samples.

This clonotype was seen at least ten times. CDR3 region: CSGGQTNYGYTF. Here the CDR3 DNA reads TGCAGTGGCGGACAGACTAACTATGGCTACACCTTC. J is TRBJ1-2 and V is TRBV20-1; possible D gene TRBD1, 6 bases. Trimming removed 7 bases from V and 0 bases from J, with 9 bases in between. The CDR3 consists of 12 residues. The germline CDR1 and CDR2 sequences are DFQATT and SNEGSKA (reference sequence).

This clonotype came up many times. The chain recombines TRBV28 with TRBJ2-7; possible D gene TRBD2, 5 bases. The V gene's germline CDR1 is MDHEN and CDR2 SYDVKM. This CDR3 has 14 residues. V was shortened by 2 bases and J by 3 bases, with 11 bases between the two germline ends. The CDR3 coding sequence is TGTGCCAGCAGTTTAGTATCAGGAGGCTACGAGCAGTACTTC. Translating gives CASSLVSGGYEQYF.

This clonotype was counted a few times. The chain recombines TRBV20-1 with TRBJ1-1, with D perhaps TRBD1 (5 bases). V lost 3 bases to trimming and J lost 2 bases, with 7 bases between them. Germline-derived CDR1 and CDR2 are DFQATT and SNEGSKA (reference sequence). This CDR3 is 12 amino acids long. CDR3 DNA sequence: TGCAGTGCTAGTTGGGACAACACTGAAGCTTTCTTT. This codes for CSASWDNTEAFF.

The chain combines TRBV28 with TRBJ1-5; D is undetermined. The CDR3 totals 13 residues. Looked up from germline, CDR1 is MDHEN and CDR2 is SYDVKM. V lost 7 bases and J lost 5, with 12 bases in between. The CDR3 here is CASTTRPDQPQHF. In DNA form, the CDR3 reads TGTGCCAGCACAACCAGACCGGATCAGCCCCAGCATTTT. The full variable domain, in which reference TRBV28 and TRBJ1-5 provide the parts outside the CDR3, is DVKVTQSSRYLVKRTGEKVFLECVQDMDHENMFWYRQDPGLGLRLIYFSYDVKMKEKGDIPEGYSVSREKKERFSLILESASTNQTSMYLCASTTRPDQPQHFGDGTRLSIL.

The table lists this clonotype with a few counts. CDR3 nucleotide sequence: TGTGCCAGCACCTCGATTCTGGGACTAGCCTCTGGTGAGCAGTTCTTC. The encoded protein is CASTSILGLASGEQFF. This chain links TRBV6-2 or TRBV6-3 with TRBJ2-1; 9 bases map to TRBD2. V was pared by 7 bases and J by 9 bases, with 16 bases of the junction left unmatched. The CDR3 contains 16 residues. The germline V gene encodes CDR1 MNHEY and CDR2 SVGEGT.

There are a few counts of this clonotype. The V and J genes are TRBV27 and TRBJ2-6, with 8 bases lining up with TRBD1. V lost 6 bases to trimming and J lost 0 bases; unmatched junction nucleotides: 7. Germline V gives CDR1 MNHEY, CDR2 SMNVEV (reference sequence). The CDR3 runs to 17 residues. The DNA of the CDR3 is TGTGCCAGCAGAATGGACAGGGAAATCTCTGGGGCCAACGTCCTGACTTTC. Protein: CASRMDREISGANVLTF.

The chain combines TRBV6-2 or TRBV6-3 with TRBJ1-6, with D maybe TRBD1 (5 bases). Germline V lookup: CDR1 MNHEY, CDR2 SVGEGT. This CDR3 is 16 amino acids long. The V and J ends lost 6 bases and 10 bases respectively, with 22 bases between them. The CDR3 loop reads CASSPSRGRGSSPLHF. CDR3 bases: TGTGCCAGCAGCCCCAGCCGGGGGAGAGGAAGCTCACCCCTCCACTTT.

In this sample, this clonotype turned up many times. The gene calls are TRBV6-1 and TRBJ1-2; perhaps TRBD1 as D (5 bases). The CDR3 runs 13 residues. Germline CDR1 and CDR2: MNHNS and SASEGT. Trimming cost V 3 bases and J 3 bases, with 8 bases left between them. CDR3 nucleotide sequence: TGTGCCAGCAGTGAGGCCAGGGACTATGGCTACACCTTC. It translates to CASSEARDYGYTF.

This clonotype was observed at least ten times. The rearrangement links TRBV28 to TRBJ2-7, with D tentatively TRBD1 (5 bases). The germline V gene has CDR1 MDHEN and CDR2 SYDVKM. V was trimmed by 3 bases and J by 4 bases, leaving 10 bases between them. The CDR3 runs 13 residues. The chain's CDR3 is CASSLVTGYEQYF. The CDR3 DNA reads TGTGCCAGCAGTTTGGTAACAGGTTACGAGCAGTACTTC.

The table lists this clonotype with many counts. The rearrangement joins TRBV3-1 to TRBJ1-1, with no clear D. The CDR3 runs to 14 residues. V was shortened by 0 bases and J by 2 bases, with 7 bases between the two germline ends. From germline, CDR1 is LGHDT and CDR2 YNNKEL (reference sequence). The CDR3 DNA follows: TGTGCCAGCAGCCAAGAAGCGGCAAACACTGAAGCTTTCTTT. It yields the protein CASSQEAANTEAFF.

This clonotype was counted between two and nine times. This chain connects TRBV9 to TRBJ1-4, with D uncertain. The CDR3 extends over 14 amino acids. The germline gives CDR1 SGDLS, CDR2 YYNGEE. The germline V and J ends were trimmed by 0 bases and 0 bases, with 3 bases remaining between them. The CDR3 reads CASSVGTTNEKLFF. The DNA for the CDR3 is TGTGCCAGCAGCGTAGGTACAACTAATGAAAAACTGTTTTTT.

The sample holds many counts of this clonotype. The rearrangement uses TRBV27 and TRBJ1-2, with D hard to call. The ends were cut back, 4 bases at V and 7 bases at J, with 13 bases in the middle. Germline values: CDR1 MNHEY, CDR2 SMNVEV (reference sequence). The CDR3 extends over 13 amino acids. This CDR3 reads CASSSDSIAGYTF. CDR3 bases: TGTGCCAGCAGTTCGGACTCCATAGCTGGCTACACCTTC.

This chain connects TRBV7-2 to TRBJ2-5; TRBD2 matches at 11 bases. The CDR3 has 15 residues. V was pared by 1 base and J by 2 bases, with 0 bases of the junction left unmatched. Germline V gives CDR1 SGHTA, CDR2 FQGNSA. CDR3 sequence (DNA): TGTGCCAGCAGCTTAGTAGCGGGAGGGCAAGAGACCCAGTACTTC. As protein: CASSLVAGGQETQYF. The complete variable domain, with remaining parts taken from reference TRBV7-2 and TRBJ2-5, reads GAGVSQSPSNKVTEKGKDVELRCDPISGHTALYWYRQSLGQGLEFLIYFQGNSAPDKSGLPSDRFSAERTGGSVSTLTIQRTQQEDSAVYLCASSLVAGGQETQYFGPGTRLLVL.

In its sample, this clonotype was seen a few times. The V gene is TRBV20-1, the J gene TRBJ2-3; D is unclear. The germline V and J ends were trimmed by 0 bases and 2 bases, with 12 bases remaining between them. CDR3 length: 15 amino acids. Germline V gene data show CDR1 as DFQATT and CDR2 as SNEGSKA (reference sequence). CDR3 sequence reads: CSARDVSPPTDTQYF. CDR3 DNA sequence: TGCAGTGCTAGAGATGTTAGTCCCCCCACAGATACGCAGTATTTT.